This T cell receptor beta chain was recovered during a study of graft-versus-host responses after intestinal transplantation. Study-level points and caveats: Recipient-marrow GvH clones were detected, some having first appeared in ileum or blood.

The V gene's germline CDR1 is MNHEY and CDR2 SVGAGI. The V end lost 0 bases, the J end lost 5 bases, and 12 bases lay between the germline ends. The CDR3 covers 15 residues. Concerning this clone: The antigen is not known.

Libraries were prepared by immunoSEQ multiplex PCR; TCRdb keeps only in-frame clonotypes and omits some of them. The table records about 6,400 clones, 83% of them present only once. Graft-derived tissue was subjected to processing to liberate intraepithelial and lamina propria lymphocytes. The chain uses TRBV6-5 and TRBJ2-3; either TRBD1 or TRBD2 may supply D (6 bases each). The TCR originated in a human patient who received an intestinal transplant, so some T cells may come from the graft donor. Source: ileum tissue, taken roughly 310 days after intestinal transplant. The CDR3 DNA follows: TGTGCCAGCAGTTACTCAACGGGGGCCGGAGATACGCAGTATTTT. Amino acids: CASSYSTGAGDTQYF.